This TCR beta chain is from a study of blood T cell repertoires in COVID-19. Study-wide background: COVID-19 samples from acute and convalescent phases originated in the United States, Italy and Spain. T cells, B-cell-depleted T cells, or PBMCs provided the cDNA or gDNA that served as material.

This clone is a singleton in its sample. Trimming pared 0 bases from V and 4 bases from J, leaving 7 bases between. The CDR3 runs to 14 residues. In the authors' methods: Using reference gene primer amplification, nucleated cell counts were estimated. Sequencing used immunoSEQ multiplex PCR; TCRdb keeps in-frame clones, though not all of them. The V and J calls and the clone size are those of that table, but D and trimming were determined from the DNA. The sample records under 450,000 clones, roughly four fifths being singletons. This sequence joins TRBV5-3 and TRBJ1-4, with D hard to call. TRBV5-3 belongs to the ORF category, with a function that is uncertain. Sequencing was performed on peripheral blood. This TCR was sampled from a human donor with acute or convalescent COVID-19. The donor label of this sample is uncertain. CDR3 sequence (DNA): TGTGCCAGAAGCTTGGACAGCATTAATGAAAAACTGTTTTTT. Amino acids: CARSLDSINEKLFF.